What follows are 8 T cell receptor beta chains derived from one specimen sequenced in a study of blood T cell repertoires in COVID-19. Sequencing used immunoSEQ multiplex PCR; TCRdb keeps in-frame clones, though not all of them. In the table there are around 190,000 clones, 80% to 90% of which are singletons. Sequencing was carried out using PBMCs or T cells enriched from blood (not recorded which). The source is a man between 18 and 29 years old with acute COVID-19.

The V call is TRBV6-5, the J call TRBJ1-5, with a possible D match to TRBD1 (5 bases). Germline CDR1 and CDR2: MNHEY and SVGAGI. The CDR3 consists of 13 residues. The V end was cut by 2 bases, the J end by 7 bases, with 9 bases between. CDR3: CASSYPGEQPQHF. In DNA form, the CDR3 reads TGTGCCAGCAGTTACCCGGGGGAACAGCCCCAGCATTTT.

The rearrangement uses TRBV6-6 and TRBJ2-7; the D gene is possibly TRBD1 (6 bases). Germline lookup yields CDR1 MNHNY and CDR2 SVGAGI (reference sequence). With 2 bases removed from V and 2 bases from J, the gap between germline ends came to 7 bases. The CDR3 contains 13 residues. In DNA, the CDR3 is TGTGCCAGCAGTTACCGGGACACCTACGAGCAGTACTTC. It translates to CASSYRDTYEQYF.

The chain links TRBV5-1 to TRBJ2-3, with a possible D match to TRBD2 (6 bases). Deletions cut 4 bases from V and 0 bases from J, with 12 bases between. Per germline, CDR1 SGHRS and CDR2 YFSETQ. The CDR3 covers 15 residues. This CDR3 reads CASSAMEGSTDTQYF. The CDR3 DNA reads TGCGCCAGCAGCGCCATGGAGGGAAGCACAGATACGCAGTATTTT.

The V and J genes are TRBV29-1 and TRBJ1-2, with 7 bases aligning to TRBD1. The CDR3 contains 12 residues. With 7 bases clipped from V and 2 bases from J, the junction kept 4 bases outside the gene matches. The germline gives CDR1 SQVTM, CDR2 ANQGSEA. This CDR3 is CSGGGLNYGYTF. CDR3 nucleotide sequence: TGCAGCGGAGGGGGCTTGAACTATGGCTACACCTTC.

J is TRBJ2-7 and V is TRBV10-3; a possible D gene is TRBD2 (5 bases). Germline-derived CDR1 and CDR2 are ENHRY and SYGVKD. The V and J ends lost 3 bases and 0 bases respectively, with 18 bases between them. The CDR3 length is 17 residues. CDR3 DNA sequence: TGTGCCATCAGTGAAGGTCGAATCCGGGGAAGCTCCTACGAGCAGTACTTC. Its translation: CAISEGRIRGSSYEQYF.

This chain links TRBV25-1 with TRBJ2-7; 7 nucleotides match TRBD1. Unmatched junction bases numbered 11, after V lost 5 bases and J lost 7 bases. The germline gives CDR1 MGHDK, CDR2 SYGVNS. The CDR3 is 14 residues long. CDR3 nucleotides: TGTGCCAGCAGTCGCGGACAGGCCCTGGGGGAGCAGTACTTC. Its protein product is CASSRGQALGEQYF.

The chain uses TRBV6-1 and TRBJ2-4; D unresolved. This CDR3 spans 14 amino acids. CDR1 is MNHNS, CDR2 SASEGT, per germline. Trimming shortened V by 3 bases and J by 5 bases, and 11 bases separated the two germline ends. Here the CDR3 reads CASSDNTYQNIQYF. CDR3 DNA sequence: TGTGCCAGCAGTGATAATACCTACCAAAACATTCAGTACTTC.

The rearrangement links TRBV7-3 to TRBJ1-1; 9 bases are shared with TRBD1. V shed 5 bases, J shed 5 bases, and the junction held 12 bases outside the gene matches. The CDR3 covers 16 residues. Germline V gene data show CDR1 as SGHTA and CDR2 as FQGTGA. The CDR3 loop is CASSPQEQGAITEAFF. Written as DNA, the CDR3 is TGTGCCAGCAGCCCGCAAGAACAGGGGGCAATAACTGAAGCTTTCTTT. Full variable domain (rest looked up from reference TRBV7-3 and TRBJ1-1): GAGVSQTPSNKVTEKGKYVELRCDPISGHTALYWYRQSLGQGPEFLIYFQGTGAADDSGLPNDRFFAVRPEGSVSTLKIQRTERGDSAVYLCASSPQEQGAITEAFFGQGTRLTVV.